This T cell receptor delta chain derives from a study of Vδ1+ human thymocytes. General study findings and limits: TRD repertoires were essentially private, unlike widely shared TRG clonotypes. Highly polyclonal TRG and TRD repertoires with Gaussian CDR3 length distributions appeared in thymus.

This clone was picked up a small number of times. The antigen remains undetermined. Trimming took off 5 bases at V and 0 bases at J, with 40 bases between the two ends. CDR3 length equals 24 residues. CDR1 is TSWWSYY and CDR2 is QGS in the germline V gene. The template was reverse-transcribed extracted RNA. CDR3 amplicons came from multiplex PCR with pooled V-gene forward and constant-region reverse primers. TCRdb reran clone calling via CATT on the multiplex PCR reads. Of under 85,000 delta-chain clones in the sample, 30% to 45% were seen once. The specimen sequenced was Vdelta1+ gamma-delta thymocytes from the thymus. Subset described: FACS-sorted CD3+ TCRalphabeta- TCRVdelta1+ TCRVdelta2- thymocytes. The clonotype comes from a boy under two years old who had congenital heart surgery. The chain couples TRDV1 to TRDJ1, with a possible D match to TRDD3 (7 bases). The CDR3 is CALGPFPKSYWGHHTPMYTDKLIF. DNA of the CDR3: TGTGCTCTTGGGCCCTTCCCCAAATCTTACTGGGGCCACCATACCCCTATGTACACCGATAAACTCATCTTT.